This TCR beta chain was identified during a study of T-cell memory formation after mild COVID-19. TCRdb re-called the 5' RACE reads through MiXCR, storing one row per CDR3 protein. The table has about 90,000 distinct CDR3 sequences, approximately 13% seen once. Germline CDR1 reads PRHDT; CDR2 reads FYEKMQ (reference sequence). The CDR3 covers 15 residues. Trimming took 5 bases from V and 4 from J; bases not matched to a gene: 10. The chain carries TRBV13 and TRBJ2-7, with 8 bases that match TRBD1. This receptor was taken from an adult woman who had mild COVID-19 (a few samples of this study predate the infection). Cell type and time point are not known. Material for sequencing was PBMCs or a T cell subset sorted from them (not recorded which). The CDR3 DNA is TGTGCCAGCAGCCCGACAGGGGTAAGAACTTACGAGCAGTACTTC. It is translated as CASSPTGVRTYEQYF.